A single sample is the source of the 31 T cell receptor beta chains below, sequenced in a study of chemoradiotherapy in HPV16-positive cancers. Sequencing used immunoSEQ multiplex PCR; TCRdb keeps in-frame clones, though not all of them. The sample has 17,000 or so clones, under 90% seen once; the top ten hold about 2.1%. The specimen comprised blood, sampled from a patient who underwent chemoradiotherapy. These receptors all come from a human donor with HPV-associated anogenital cancer.

V usage is TRBV7-3 and J usage is TRBJ1-2, with D uncertain. CDR3 size: 14 residues. Trimming removed 3 bases at V and 5 bases at J, with 13 bases between. CDR1 and CDR2 from the germline V gene are SGHTA and FQGTGA. For the CDR3, the DNA is TGTGCCAGCAGCTTCGATGGGGAGGGATATGGCTACACCTTC. This gives the protein CASSFDGEGYGYTF. Full variable domain (missing parts from reference TRBV7-3 and TRBJ1-2): GAGVSQTPSNKVTEKGKYVELRCDPISGHTALYWYRQSLGQGPEFLIYFQGTGAADDSGLPNDRFFAVRPEGSVSTLKIQRTERGDSAVYLCASSFDGEGYGYTFGSGTRLTVV.

The chain has TRBV7-2 and TRBJ2-1; 9 bases fit TRBD2. With V trimmed by 4 bases and J by 4 bases, 14 bases remained unmatched. The CDR3 runs 18 residues. Germline V CDR1 and CDR2: SGHTA, FQGNSA. Here the CDR3 reads CASSSPTPGLAFYNEQFF. The DNA of the CDR3 is TGTGCCAGCAGCTCACCCACCCCCGGACTAGCGTTTTACAATGAGCAGTTCTTC.

The CDR3 coding sequence is TGTGCCAGCAGCTTAGCCGGCAGCGGGGGCACTGAAGCTTTCTTT. It is translated as CASSLAGSGGTEAFF. V and J are TRBV7-2 and TRBJ1-1; a weak D match, TRBD1 (5 bases). Germline CDR1 reads SGHTA; CDR2 reads FQGNSA. V lost 0 bases to trimming and J lost 4 bases, with 12 bases between them. The CDR3 is made up of 15 amino acids.

The J gene is TRBJ2-3, the V gene TRBV4-1; 7 positions match TRBD2. J gave up 4 bases and V 1 base, and 26 bases lay outside the gene matches. Per germline, CDR1 MGHRA and CDR2 YSYEKL. There are 22 residues in the CDR3. Here the CDR3 DNA reads TGCGCCAGCAGCCAAGGAGTCTACGATATCGATACTGGCGGGAGAGGAGCAGATACGCAGTATTTT. As protein: CASSQGVYDIDTGGRGADTQYF.

This clone occurred once. The chain carries TRBV11-2 and TRBJ2-5; D is ambiguous. Trimming shortened V by 7 bases and J by 7 bases, and 7 bases separated the two germline ends. The germline V gene encodes CDR1 SGHAT and CDR2 FQNNGV. The CDR3 consists of 10 residues. CDR3 protein: CASKSVTQYF. The CDR3 DNA follows: TGTGCCAGCAAATCCGTGACCCAGTACTTC.

The chain employs TRBV6-5 and TRBJ2-5; no clear D gene. The end of the DNA fits TRBJ2-7 better, so the J call may be wrong. CDR1 MNHEY and CDR2 SVGAGI come from the germline V gene. The length of the CDR3 is 15 residues. CDR3 loop: CASRRWAQPGYEQYF. DNA for the CDR3: TGTGCCAGCAGGAGGTGGGCCCAACCGGGCTACGAGCAGTACTTC.

V gene TRBV9 combines with J gene TRBJ2-5; D is perhaps TRBD1 (5 bases). V was cut by 4 bases and J by 1 base, with 11 bases left in between. The germline V gene has CDR1 SGDLS and CDR2 YYNGEE. This CDR3 contains 14 residues. CDR3 amino acids: CASSPQATQETQYF. The CDR3, as DNA: TGTGCCAGCAGCCCACAGGCAACCCAAGAGACCCAGTACTTC.

The CDR3 nucleotides read TGTGCCACCAGCAGAGAAACACAGGGCTTAAACATTCAGTACTTC. The encoded protein is CATSRETQGLNIQYF. The gene calls are TRBV15 and TRBJ2-4, with D maybe TRBD1 (6 bases). The CDR3 loop spans 15 amino acids. Trimming stripped 0 bases from V and 6 bases from J, with 12 bases between. Germline V gives CDR1 LNHNV, CDR2 YYDKDF (reference sequence).

The chain joins TRBV10-1 to TRBJ2-7; 10 bases align to TRBD2. Germline V CDR1 and CDR2: WNHNN, SYGVQD (reference sequence). V was clipped by 2 bases and J by 3 bases; unmatched bases: 1. The CDR3 has 14 residues. In DNA form, the CDR3 reads TGCGCCAGCAGTGAGAGGACTAGCGGCTACGAGCAGTACTTC. It codes for CASSERTSGYEQYF.

Written as DNA, the CDR3 is TGTGCCAGCAGTGAAGCAGGACAGAGTAGCTCCTATAATTCACCCCTCCACTTT. Its translation is CASSEAGQSSSYNSPLHF. The gene calls are TRBV6-1 and TRBJ1-6, with D tentatively TRBD1 (6 bases). The CDR3 consists of 18 residues. V lost 0 bases and J 0 bases, leaving 12 bases between the germline ends. Germline V lookup: CDR1 MNHNS, CDR2 SASEGT.

The chain employs TRBV6-1 and TRBJ2-7; 7 positions match TRBD1. Looked up from germline, CDR1 is MNHNS and CDR2 is SASEGT. V gave up 10 bases and J gave up 0 bases; unmatched junction bases: 6. The CDR3 is 13 residues long. The CDR3 DNA follows: TGTGCCACCCGGACAGGCGACTCCTACGAGCAGTACTTC. Amino acid sequence: CATRTGDSYEQYF.

The chain recombines TRBV19 with TRBJ1-6; D call uncertain. Germline loops: CDR1 LNHDA, CDR2 SQIVND (reference sequence). The CDR3 loop spans 13 amino acids. Trimming stripped 4 bases from V and 7 bases from J, with 8 bases between. CDR3 DNA: TGTGCCAGTAGTACCTACGGAAATTCACCCCTCCACTTT. Its protein is CASSTYGNSPLHF.

This chain joins TRBV10-3 and TRBJ2-2; tentatively, D is TRBD2 (5 bases). CDR3 length: 15 amino acids. Germline values: CDR1 ENHRY, CDR2 SYGVKD. The V end was cut by 7 bases, the J end by 5 bases, with 17 bases between. The DNA of the CDR3 is TGTGCCATCACCCGAGGATCTAGCAAGACCGGGGAGCTGTTTTTT. It specifies CAITRGSSKTGELFF.

The chain carries TRBV7-8 and TRBJ2-3; no clear D gene. There are 17 residues in the CDR3. V lost 2 bases to trimming and J lost 1 base, with 16 bases between them. CDR1 is SGHVS, CDR2 FQNEAQ, per germline. CDR3 coding DNA: TGTGCCAGCAGCTTACGGGTCGGCGGTTTTGGCACAGATACGCAGTATTTT. Translating it yields CASSLRVGGFGTDTQYF.

This clone was seen only a few times. The rearrangement links TRBV11-2 to TRBJ1-2; D is unresolved. The CDR3 covers 16 residues. V was pared by 3 bases and J by 7 bases, with 21 bases between. In germline, CDR1 is SGHAT, CDR2 FQNNGV. The chain's CDR3 is CASSFSTGSPGGGYTF. The CDR3 DNA is TGTGCCAGCAGCTTTAGTACCGGGTCCCCCGGCGGTGGCTACACCTTC.

The rearrangement links TRBV12-5 to TRBJ1-2, with 8 bases lining up with TRBD1. Trimming at V came to 0 bases and at J to 8 bases, leaving 11 bases not matched to a gene. CDR3 length: 16 residues. Germline CDR1 LGHNT, CDR2 FRNRAP. This CDR3 is CASGLVTGGYSLGYTF. The CDR3 nucleotides read TGTGCTAGTGGTTTGGTCACAGGGGGATATTCGCTAGGCTACACCTTC.

The rearrangement uses TRBV5-6 and TRBJ1-1; D unclear. The V end lost 2 bases, the J end lost 1 base, and 24 bases lay between the germline ends. CDR3 size: 19 residues. From germline, CDR1 is SGHDT and CDR2 YYEEEE. The CDR3: CASSFSFSGYRSGNTEAFF. The CDR3 nucleotides read TGTGCCAGCAGCTTTAGCTTCTCGGGGTATCGGAGCGGGAACACTGAAGCTTTCTTT. The full variable domain, rest sourced from reference TRBV5-6 and TRBJ1-1, is DAGVTQSPTHLIKTRGQQVTLRCSPKSGHDTVSWYQQALGQGPQFIFQYYEEEERQRGNFPDRFSGHQFPNYSSELNVNALLLGDSALYLCASSFSFSGYRSGNTEAFFGQGTRLTVV.

The CDR3 bases are TGTGCCAGCAGCTTCATAGTGGGGACCGGGACAGGGGGCAACTATGGCTACACCTTC. This sequence encodes CASSFIVGTGTGGNYGYTF. The gene calls are TRBV11-2 and TRBJ1-2; 12 positions agree with TRBD1. The V gene's germline CDR1 is SGHAT and CDR2 FQNNGV. The length of the CDR3 is 19 residues. The trim removed 3 bases at V and 2 bases at J, leaving 13 bases unmatched.

The chain has TRBV5-4 and TRBJ2-1; D may be TRBD2 (6 bases). The V end lost 4 bases, the J end lost 10 bases, and 12 bases lay between the germline ends. The CDR3 is 12 amino acids. Germline assignment: CDR1 SGHNT and CDR2 YYREEE (reference sequence). CDR3 amino acids: CASSLAGGEQFF. The CDR3 nucleotides read TGTGCCAGCAGCCTTGCTGGGGGGGAGCAGTTCTTC.

The chain couples TRBV5-1 to TRBJ2-7; 7 nucleotides align to TRBD2. The CDR3 spans 14 residues. After removal of 6 bases from V and 6 bases from J, the junction contained 12 bases not matched to a gene. Looked up from germline, CDR1 is SGHRS and CDR2 is YFSETQ. For the CDR3, the DNA is TGCGCCAGCAACCGTGGGAGGGCCAATCCCGAGCAGTACTTC. As protein: CASNRGRANPEQYF.

The CDR3 nucleotides read TGTGCCAGCAGTTCCTTACAGGTCATGAACACTGAAGCTTTCTTT. Protein product: CASSSLQVMNTEAFF. The rearrangement joins TRBV27 to TRBJ1-1, with TRBD1 as a possible D gene (5 bases). CDR3 length: 15 amino acids. The ends were cut back, 4 bases at V and 0 bases at J, with 12 bases in the middle. Germline V gene sequence: CDR1 MNHEY, CDR2 SMNVEV (reference sequence).

The chain combines TRBV5-1 with TRBJ2-5; perhaps TRBD1 as D (6 bases). CDR1 SGHRS and CDR2 YFSETQ come from the germline V gene. V dropped 2 bases and J dropped 2 bases, with 10 bases sitting between them. CDR3 size: 14 residues. The CDR3 DNA sequence: TGCGCCAGCAGCTTCCGGGACACTCAAGAGACCCAGTACTTC. Its protein product is CASSFRDTQETQYF.

The genes are TRBV5-1 and TRBJ1-6; perhaps TRBD1 as D (6 bases). V was shortened by 4 bases and J by 5 bases, with 10 bases between the two germline ends. Germline V gives CDR1 SGHRS, CDR2 YFSETQ. This CDR3 has 14 amino acids. The CDR3 bases are TGCGCCAGCAGCCCGGGACACAATAATTCACCCCTCCACTTT. It translates to CASSPGHNNSPLHF.

The chain carries TRBV18 and TRBJ1-3; 8 bases are a match to TRBD1. Germline V gene data show CDR1 as KGHSH and CDR2 as LQKENI. Losses at the gene ends were 2 bases for V and 6 bases for J; bases not matched to a gene: 6. The CDR3 spans 15 residues. The CDR3 region is CASSPGQGGPNTIYF. DNA of the CDR3: TGTGCCAGCTCACCAGGACAGGGAGGACCAAACACCATATATTTT.

This clone was observed a handful of times. The chain uses TRBV6-4 and TRBJ2-2, with unresolved D. This CDR3 has 16 amino acids. The V end was cut by 2 bases, the J end by 0 bases, with 10 bases between. From germline, CDR1 is MRHNA and CDR2 SNTAGT. The CDR3 loop reads CASSDKGSTNTGELFF. In DNA, the CDR3 is TGTGCCAGCAGTGACAAAGGGTCCACGAACACCGGGGAGCTGTTTTTT.

The V gene is TRBV4-1, the J gene TRBJ2-1, with 11 nucleotides matching TRBD2. Germline V gene sequence: CDR1 MGHRA, CDR2 YSYEKL. V shed 4 bases, J shed 4 bases, and the junction held 3 bases outside the gene matches. The CDR3 length is 15 residues. This CDR3 reads CASSPLAGVYNEQFF. In nucleotides, the CDR3 is TGCGCCAGCAGCCCACTAGCGGGAGTGTACAATGAGCAGTTCTTC.

On this clone itself: Germline is not matched at one junction end, which may reflect a read error. The V call is TRBV20-1, the J call TRBJ1-1; maybe TRBD1 (5 bases). There are 11 residues in the CDR3. Germline V gives CDR1 DFQATT, CDR2 SNEGSKA (reference sequence). CDR3 sequence (DNA): TGCAGTGCTCAACGCACAGGTTCGCGGCTTTGG. This encodes CSAQRTGSRLW.

For the CDR3, the DNA is TGTGCCAGCAGCTTAGGGGAGGGTCATGAGCAGTTCTTC. Encoded protein: CASSLGEGHEQFF. This chain links TRBV11-3 with TRBJ2-1; 7 positions match TRBD2. Germline V gene sequence: CDR1 SGHNT, CDR2 YENEEA. The CDR3 spans 13 residues. The J segment lost 8 bases and the V segment lost 1 base, leaving 2 bases of the junction unmatched.

This rearrangement joins TRBV27 to TRBJ1-2; 7 positions agree with TRBD1. The trim removed 2 bases at V and 1 base at J, leaving 1 base unmatched. This CDR3 comprises 14 residues. Germline V CDR1 and CDR2: MNHEY, SMNVEV (reference sequence). This CDR3 is CASSLTGVNYGYTF. The CDR3 nucleotides read TGTGCCAGCAGTTTAACAGGGGTTAACTATGGCTACACCTTC.

The chain uses TRBV29-1 and TRBJ1-2; 7 nucleotides align to TRBD1. In germline, CDR1 is SQVTM, CDR2 ANQGSEA. V trimming: 6 bases; J trimming: 5 bases; junction bases outside the gene matches: 9. The CDR3 length is 13 residues. CDR3 region: CSVETGIQYGYTF. The CDR3 DNA is TGCAGCGTAGAGACAGGGATCCAATATGGCTACACCTTC.

The J gene is TRBJ1-1, the V gene TRBV5-5; TRBD1 agrees at 7 bases. J lost 0 bases, V lost 2 bases, and 4 bases had no gene match. The length of the CDR3 is 15 residues. CDR1 is SGHKS and CDR2 is YYEKEE in the germline V gene (reference sequence). The chain's CDR3 is CASSFAGTVNTEAFF. The CDR3 DNA reads TGTGCCAGCAGCTTCGCCGGGACAGTGAACACTGAAGCTTTCTTT.